Sequencing of this T cell receptor beta chain was carried out in a study of PD-1 blockade in classical Hodgkin lymphoma. Exposure to brentuximab vedotin varied, and each patient had relapsed following autologous stem cell transplantation. Reported best responses ranged across complete response, partial response or progressive disease. Sequencing was performed with immunoSEQ multiplex PCR; in TCRdb, only in-frame clones are kept and a portion is missing. The table records roughly 81,000 clones, around 90% of them present only once. The source of this sequence is a human donor with classical Hodgkin lymphoma. The sequencing here drew on peripheral blood mononuclear cells (PBMCs), taken before the second cycle of nivolumab.

DNA of the CDR3: TGTGCCAGCAGTACACAGGGGGCCTACGAGCAGTACTTC. Its translation: CASSTQGAYEQYF. The chain has TRBV27 and TRBJ2-7, with 8 bases fitting TRBD1. V was clipped by 5 bases and J by 2 bases; unmatched bases: 2. Germline V CDR1 and CDR2: MNHEY, SMNVEV (reference sequence). There are 13 residues in the CDR3.